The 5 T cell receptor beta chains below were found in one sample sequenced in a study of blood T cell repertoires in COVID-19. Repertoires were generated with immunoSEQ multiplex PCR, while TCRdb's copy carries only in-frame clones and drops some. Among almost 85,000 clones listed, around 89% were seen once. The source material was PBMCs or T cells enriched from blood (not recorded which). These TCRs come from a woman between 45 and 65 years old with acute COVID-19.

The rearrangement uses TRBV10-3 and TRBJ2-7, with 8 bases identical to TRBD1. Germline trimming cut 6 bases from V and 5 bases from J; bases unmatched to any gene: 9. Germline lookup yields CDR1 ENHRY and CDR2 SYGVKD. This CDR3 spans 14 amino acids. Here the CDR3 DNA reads TGTGCCATCAGAGGGGACAGGACCGGGAACGAGCAGTACTTC. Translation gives CAIRGDRTGNEQYF.

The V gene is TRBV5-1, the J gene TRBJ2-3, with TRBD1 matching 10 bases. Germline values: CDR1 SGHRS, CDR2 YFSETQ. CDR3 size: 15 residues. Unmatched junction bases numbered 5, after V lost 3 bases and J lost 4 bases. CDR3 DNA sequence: TGCGCCAGCAGCTATCTGGGACAGGGGCCAGATACGCAGTATTTT. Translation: CASSYLGQGPDTQYF.

CDR3 amino acids: CASSPAVRSEQYF. CDR3 coding DNA: TGTGCCAGCAGCCCAGCGGTTCGTTCCGAGCAGTACTTC. The J gene is TRBJ2-7, the V gene TRBV3-1 (or the pseudogene TRBV3-2); a weak D match, TRBD2 (5 bases). The CDR3 length is 13 residues. Trimming removed 4 bases from V and 6 bases from J, with 13 bases in between. Germline loops: CDR1 LGHDT, CDR2 YNNKEL (reference sequence).

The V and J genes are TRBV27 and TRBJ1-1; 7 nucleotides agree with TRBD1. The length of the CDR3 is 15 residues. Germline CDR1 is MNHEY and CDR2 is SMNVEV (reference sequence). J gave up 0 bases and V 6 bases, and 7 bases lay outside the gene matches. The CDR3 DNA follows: TGTGCCAGCAGGAGGACAGGAGGAATGAACACTGAAGCTTTCTTT. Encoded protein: CASRRTGGMNTEAFF.

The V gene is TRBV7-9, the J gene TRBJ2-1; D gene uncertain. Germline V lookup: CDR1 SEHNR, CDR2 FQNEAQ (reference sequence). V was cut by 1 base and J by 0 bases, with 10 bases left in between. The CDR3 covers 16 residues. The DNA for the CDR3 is TGTGCCAGCAGCTTAGTGGAGACGGTCTCCTACAATGAGCAGTTCTTC. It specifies CASSLVETVSYNEQFF.